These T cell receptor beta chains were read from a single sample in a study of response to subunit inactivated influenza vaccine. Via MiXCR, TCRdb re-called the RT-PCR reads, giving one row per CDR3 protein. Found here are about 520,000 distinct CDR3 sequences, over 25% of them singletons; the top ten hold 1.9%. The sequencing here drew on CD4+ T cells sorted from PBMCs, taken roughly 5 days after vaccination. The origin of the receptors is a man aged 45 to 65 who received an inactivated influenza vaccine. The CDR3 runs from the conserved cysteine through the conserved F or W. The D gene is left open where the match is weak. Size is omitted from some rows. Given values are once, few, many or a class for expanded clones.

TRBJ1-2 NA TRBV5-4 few CASSLGAGNYGYTF TGTGCCAGCAGCTTGGGGGCAGGGAACTATGGCTACACCTTC
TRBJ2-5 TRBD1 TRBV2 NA CASGQGLVETQYF TGTGCCAGCGGACAGGGGTTGGTCGAGACCCAGTACTTC
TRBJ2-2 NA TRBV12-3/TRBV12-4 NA CASSISAKHGSGELFF TGTGCCAGCAGTATCAGTGCTAAACACGGTTCCGGGGAGCTGTTTTTT
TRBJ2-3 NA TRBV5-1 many CASSSPTVDTQYF TGCGCCAGCAGCTCGCCGACCGTAGATACGCAGTATTTT
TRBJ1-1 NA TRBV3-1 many CASSRLEMNTEAFF TGTGCCAGCAGCCGCCTCGAAATGAACACTGAAGCTTTCTTT
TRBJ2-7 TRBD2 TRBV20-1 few CSASRTSSYEQYF TGCAGTGCTTCCCGGACTAGCTCCTACGAACAGTACTTC
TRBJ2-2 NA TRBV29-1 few CSARPNTGELFF TGCAGCGCTCGACCGAATACAGGGGAGCTGTTTTTT
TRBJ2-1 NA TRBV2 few CATRGGGQLYNEQFF TGTGCCACCAGGGGAGGGGGACAACTTTACAATGAGCAGTTCTTC
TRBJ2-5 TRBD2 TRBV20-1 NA CSALAGVRQETQYF TGCAGCGCACTAGCGGGGGTTCGACAAGAGACCCAGTACTTC
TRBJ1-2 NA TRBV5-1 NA CASSLASTTDPGYGYTF TGCGCCAGCAGCTTGGCCTCTACAACGGACCCAGGCTATGGCTACACCTTC
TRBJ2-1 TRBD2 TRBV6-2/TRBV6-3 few CASSTGLAAIINEQFF TGTGCCAGCAGTACCGGACTAGCGGCCATTATAAATGAGCAGTTCTTC
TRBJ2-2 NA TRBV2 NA CASSEVTRTTGELFF TGTGCCAGCAGTGAAGTGACTAGAACCACCGGGGAGCTGTTTTTT
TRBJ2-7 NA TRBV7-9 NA CASRRDGGWGYEQYF TGTGCCAGCAGGCGTGACGGAGGGTGGGGTTACGAGCAGTACTTC
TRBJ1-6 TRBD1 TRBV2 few CASRPTGGAGNSPLHF TGTGCCAGCAGACCCACAGGGGGCGCGGGTAATTCACCCCTCCACTTT
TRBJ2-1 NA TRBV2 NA CASSEGHVHEQFF TGTGCCAGCAGTGAGGGGCACGTCCATGAGCAGTTCTTC
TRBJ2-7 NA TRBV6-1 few CASGGRGGTYEQYF TGTGCCAGTGGAGGGCGGGGTGGGACCTACGAGCAGTACTTC
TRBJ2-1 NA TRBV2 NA CASSSTQGLDGYSEQFF TGTGCCAGCAGTTCTACACAGGGATTGGACGGATACAGTGAGCAGTTCTTC
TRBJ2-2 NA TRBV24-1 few CATKDSNTGELFF TGTGCCACCAAGGACAGTAACACCGGGGAGCTGTTTTTT
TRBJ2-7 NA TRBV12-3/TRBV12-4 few CASSLSSRDKLF TGTGCCAGCAGTTTATCGTCCCGGGACAAGCTCTTC
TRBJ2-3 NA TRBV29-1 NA CSVDTGRTDTQYF TGCAGCGTTGATACAGGCCGCACAGATACGCAGTATTTT
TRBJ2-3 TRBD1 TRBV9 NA CASSVGQGSTDTQYF TGTGCCAGCAGCGTGGGACAGGGGTCCACAGATACGCAGTATTTT
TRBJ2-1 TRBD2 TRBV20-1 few CSASSGSYSYNEQFF TGCAGTGCTAGCAGCGGGAGTTACTCCTACAATGAGCAGTTCTTC
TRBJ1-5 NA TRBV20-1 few CSARPPADQPQHF TGCAGTGCCCGTCCCCCGGCGGATCAGCCCCAGCATTTT
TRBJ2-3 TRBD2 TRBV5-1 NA CASSLGRAGGGAADTQYF TGCGCCAGCAGCTTGGGTAGGGCTGGCGGGGGTGCCGCAGATACGCAGTATTTT
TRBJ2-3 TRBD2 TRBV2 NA CASSEDVGGRAVVF TGTGCCAGCAGTGAGGACGTTGGCGGGAGGGCCGTTGTTTTT
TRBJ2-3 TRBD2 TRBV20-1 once CSARIGLAGGPHTDTQYF TGCAGTGCTAGAATAGGACTAGCGGGAGGGCCCCACACAGATACGCAGTATTTT
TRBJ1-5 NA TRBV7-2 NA CASSQNRGNQPQHF TGTGCCAGCAGCCAAAACAGGGGCAATCAGCCCCAGCATTTT
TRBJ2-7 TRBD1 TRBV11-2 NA CASSLKRTGGRYEQYF TGTGCCAGCAGCTTAAAAAGAACAGGGGGCCGCTACGAGCAGTACTTC
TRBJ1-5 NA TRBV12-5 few CASVASGSNQPQHF TGTGCTAGTGTGGCATCGGGGAGCAATCAGCCCCAGCATTTT
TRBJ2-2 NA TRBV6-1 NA CASSERTGGGFGELFF TGTGCCAGCAGTGAAAGGACCGGGGGAGGTTTTGGGGAGCTGTTTTTT
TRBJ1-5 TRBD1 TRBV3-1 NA CASSPEQGAGQPQHF TGTGCCAGCAGCCCCGAACAGGGGGCAGGACAGCCCCAGCATTTT
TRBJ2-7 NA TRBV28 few CASSSPTSRGGYEQYF TGTGCCAGCAGTTCCCCGACCTCCAGGGGAGGGTACGAGCAGTACTTC
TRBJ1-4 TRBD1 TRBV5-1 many CASSPGQGGEKLFF TGCGCCAGCAGCCCGGGACAGGGAGGTGAAAAACTGTTTTTT
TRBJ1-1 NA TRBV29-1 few CSVVRLVNTEAFF TGCAGCGTTGTTAGGCTGGTGAACACTGAAGCTTTCTTT
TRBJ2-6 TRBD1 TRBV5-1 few CASRLLGTGVEANVLTF TGCGCCAGCAGACTACTCGGGACAGGAGTAGAGGCCAACGTCCTGACTTTC
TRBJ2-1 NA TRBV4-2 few CASSQVPLRDEQFF TGTGCCAGCAGCCAAGTTCCTCTACGGGATGAGCAGTTCTTC
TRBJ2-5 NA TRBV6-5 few CASSYEARGETQYF TGTGCCAGCAGTTACGAGGCGCGCGGAGAGACCCAGTACTTC
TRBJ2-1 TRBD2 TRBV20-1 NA CSARDPAGGRGEQFF TGCAGTGCTAGAGATCCGGCGGGAGGGCGCGGTGAGCAGTTCTTC
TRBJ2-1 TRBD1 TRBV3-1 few CASSRRGTGTGDDEQFF TGTGCCAGCAGCCGAAGAGGAACCGGGACAGGGGACGATGAGCAGTTCTTC
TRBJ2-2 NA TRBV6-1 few CASCPGHQIPNTGELFF TGTGCCAGCTGTCCGGGACATCAAATTCCGAACACCGGGGAGCTGTTTTTT
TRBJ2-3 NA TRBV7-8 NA CASSLGGFLQSTDTQYF TGTGCCAGCAGCTTAGGCGGATTCCTACAAAGCACAGATACGCAGTATTTT
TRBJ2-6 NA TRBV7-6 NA CASSVRRSSGANVLTF TGTGCCAGCAGCGTTCGACGGAGCTCTGGGGCCAACGTCCTGACTTTC
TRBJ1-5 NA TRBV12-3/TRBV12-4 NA CASSFMGGNQPQHF TGTGCCAGCAGTTTCATGGGGGGCAATCAGCCCCAGCATTTT
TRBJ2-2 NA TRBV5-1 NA CASSLAVQDTGELFF TGCGCCAGCAGCTTGGCCGTACAAGACACCGGGGAGCTGTTTTTT
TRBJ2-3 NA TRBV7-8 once CASSSGAATSTDTQYF TGTGCCAGCAGCTCAGGGGCGGCCACGAGCACAGATACGCAGTATTTT
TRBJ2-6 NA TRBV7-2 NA CASSPAWGTGANVLTF TGTGCCAGCAGTCCTGCTTGGGGCACTGGGGCCAACGTCCTGACTTTC
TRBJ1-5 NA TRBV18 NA CASSLRDRNQPQHF TGTGCCAGCTCACTACGCGACAGGAACCAGCCCCAGCATTTT
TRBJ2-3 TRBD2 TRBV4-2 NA CASSQGTSGGVGTDTQYF TGTGCCAGCAGCCAAGGGACTAGCGGGGGGGTCGGCACAGATACGCAGTATTTT
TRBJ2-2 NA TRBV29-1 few CSVDGGTGELFF TGCAGCGTTGATGGGGGTACCGGGGAGCTGTTTTTT